These 5 T cell receptor beta chains came from one sample sequenced in a study of T cell responses to AZD1222 COVID-19 vaccine. TCRdb keeps only in-frame clones here, not all; method: immunoSEQ multiplex PCR. The sample carries roughly 140,000 clones, about 87% recorded once. The sequencing used peripheral blood, collected on day 0 of AZD1222 vaccination. The receptor source for this set is an adult in good health.

This rearrangement joins TRBV11-3 to TRBJ1-1; D gene unclear. Germline assignment: CDR1 SGHNT and CDR2 YENEEA. V lost 1 base and J 1 base, leaving 4 bases between the germline ends. The CDR3 is made up of 13 amino acids. This CDR3 reads CASSLGRNTEAFF. Here the CDR3 DNA reads TGTGCCAGCAGCTTAGGCCGGAACACTGAAGCTTTCTTT.

This chain uses TRBV18 with TRBJ1-6, with 10 nucleotides matching TRBD1. With 3 bases clipped from V and 8 bases from J, the junction kept 7 bases outside the gene matches. Germline V gene data show CDR1 as KGHSH and CDR2 as LQKENI. The CDR3 spans 16 residues. CDR3 in amino acids: CASSPAGTGDYSPLHF. For the CDR3, the DNA is TGTGCCAGCTCACCGGCCGGGACAGGGGATTATTCACCCCTCCACTTT. Using reference TRBV18 and TRBJ1-6 for the parts outside the CDR3, the full variable domain is NAGVMQNPRHLVRRRGQEARLRCSPMKGHSHVYWYRQLPEEGLKFMVYLQKENIIDESGMPKERFSAEFPKEGPSILRIQQVVRGDSAAYFCASSPAGTGDYSPLHFGNGTRLTVT.

The table lists this clone with a few counts. This rearrangement joins TRBV12-3 or TRBV12-4 to TRBJ1-1; D not certain. The CDR3 runs to 13 residues. Trimming left V 7 bases short and J 0 bases short, with 9 bases between. As DNA, the CDR3 is TGTGCCAGCACCACAAGCATGAACACTGAAGCTTTCTTT. Protein product: CASTTSMNTEAFF.

The chain combines TRBV6-6 with TRBJ1-2, with D perhaps TRBD1 (5 bases). Trimming took off 3 bases at V and 4 bases at J, with 15 bases between the two ends. Germline loops: CDR1 MNHNY, CDR2 SVGAGI (reference sequence). The CDR3 runs 15 residues. The CDR3 loop is CASSYPPGGGYGYTF. The CDR3 DNA is TGTGCCAGCAGTTATCCCCCTGGGGGGGGCTATGGCTACACCTTC.

The chain joins TRBV5-1 to TRBJ2-7; D perhaps matches TRBD2 (5 bases). The CDR3 is 15 amino acids. The germline V gene encodes CDR1 SGHRS and CDR2 YFSETQ. V lost 2 bases to trimming and J lost 1 base, with 13 bases between them. Here the CDR3 DNA reads TGCGCCAGCAGCTTCCTCGGCCGGGGATCCTACGAGCAGTACTTC. Its protein is CASSFLGRGSYEQYF.